This T cell receptor (beta chain) was sequenced for a study of blood T cell repertoires in COVID-19 (dated by TCRdb to the early 2020s). Study-wide context: Samples covering the acute and convalescent phases of COVID-19 were provided by collaborators in the United States, Italy and Spain. The prospective study material was composed of cDNA or gDNA derived from T cells, B-cell-depleted T cells, or PBMCs. Subjects who had been exposed to COVID-19, were actively infected with it, or had recovered from it provided the deeply sampled blood TCRbeta repertoires that made up the dataset. The repertoires were made available in a free public database intended to serve as a resource for research on the immune response to SARS-CoV-2. The samples were drawn from the first 160 participants of the ongoing ImmuneRACE study and from over 950 subjects provided by 6 global collaborators. A de-identified subject ID, COVID-19 status, age in years and sex were almost always included in the sample metadata. HLA class I and class II types, where available, came from metadata supplied by the sample provider rather than from assay-based typing.

Each collaborating institution followed its own protocols to collect whole blood in K2EDTA tubes. For TCRbeta analysis, collaborators shipped samples in one of three forms: frozen whole blood, isolated PBMCs, or DNA extracted from either of those sample types. Overall study results and their limits: How much clinical and demographic metadata was included differed by source and by participant, and the metadata was provided uncurated.

To note about this clone: Its antigen is still unknown. It has no much larger one-base neighbor in the sample; base qualities were not kept.

The immunoSEQ Assay, a bias-controlled multiplex PCR, was used to amplify TCRbeta CDR3 regions from genomic DNA. As for how the authors treated the data: Within the assay, amplification of reference gene primers was used to estimate how many nucleated cells each sample contained. To quantify the absolute abundance of each unique TCRbeta CDR3 rearrangement, sequence reads were collapsed and filtered. For each sample, productive Simpson clonality was calculated as the square root of Simpson's diversity index over productive rearrangements. TCRdb retrieved this table from immuneACCESS and kept in-frame rearrangements only. Not all clones are present; in checked studies, unresolved V genes account for under half, and no reason is known for the remainder. V, J and clone size are those of that table, while D and trimming were read from the DNA. The sample table contains fewer than 250,000 clones; only one count was recorded for roughly four fifths of them. In total, the top ten clones hold 1.5% to 2% of the sample.

The trim is 5 bases for V and 7 bases for J, with a gap of 11 bases between the germline ends. CDR1 and CDR2, per the germline V gene, are KGHSH and LQKENI. Counted from cysteine to phenylalanine, this CDR3 has 13 amino acids. Left in the record is the CDR3 DNA by itself, 39 bases read in frame from the first base. Recombination linked TRBV18 to TRBJ2-2; the best D guess is TRBD2, with 5 bases matching. This TCR was sampled from an elderly woman with acute or convalescent COVID-19. Sequencing was done on a sample of peripheral blood. The CDR3: CASSDQRDGELFF. The DNA sequence reads TGTGCCAGCTCAGACCAGAGGGACGGGGAGCTGTTTTTT.